Sequencing of this TCR beta chain was carried out in a study of blood T cell repertoires in COVID-19. On the study more broadly: Samples of COVID-19 (acute and convalescent) were obtained from the United States, Italy and Spain. T cells, B-cell-depleted T cells, or PBMCs provided the cDNA or gDNA that served as material.

The germline V gene has CDR1 SGHRS and CDR2 YFSETQ. CDR3 size: 13 residues. V was clipped by 4 bases and J by 5 bases; unmatched bases: 4. In the original analysis: Reference gene primer amplification in the assay estimated nucleated cell counts. Sequenced by immunoSEQ multiplex PCR; TCRdb stores in-frame clones only, minus some. The V and J calls and clone size are taken from that table; D and trimming were inferred from the DNA. The sample consists of 390,000 or so clones, around 89% of them appearing once. Source material: peripheral blood. The receptor was isolated from a man younger than 35 with active or convalescent COVID-19. V gene TRBV5-1 combines with J gene TRBJ2-7; TRBD1 matches at 9 bases. The CDR3 DNA follows: TGCGCCAGCAGCCCCGGGACAGGGAACGAGCAGTACTTC. Amino acids: CASSPGTGNEQYF.